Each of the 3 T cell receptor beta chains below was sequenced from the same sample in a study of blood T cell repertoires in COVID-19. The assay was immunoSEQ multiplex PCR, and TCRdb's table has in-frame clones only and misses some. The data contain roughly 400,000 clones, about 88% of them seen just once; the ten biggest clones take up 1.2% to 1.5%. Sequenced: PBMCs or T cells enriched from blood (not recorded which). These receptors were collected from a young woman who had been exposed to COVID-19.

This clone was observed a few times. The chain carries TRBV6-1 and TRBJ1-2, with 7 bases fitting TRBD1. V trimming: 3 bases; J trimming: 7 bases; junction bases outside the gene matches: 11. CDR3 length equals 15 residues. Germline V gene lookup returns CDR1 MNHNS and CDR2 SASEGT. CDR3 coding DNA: TGTGCCAGCAGTGAGCAGGGACAGAAGACTAGTGGCTACACCTTC. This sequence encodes CASSEQGQKTSGYTF.

The chain's CDR3 is CASSYSSGSQETQYF. CDR3 bases: TGTGCCAGCAGTTACTCCAGCGGGTCTCAAGAGACCCAGTACTTC. The chain links TRBV6-5 to TRBJ2-5; TRBD2 is a possible D gene (6 bases). The V end lost 0 bases, the J end lost 2 bases, and 10 bases lay between the germline ends. This CDR3 is 15 amino acids long. Germline V lookup: CDR1 MNHEY, CDR2 SVGAGI.

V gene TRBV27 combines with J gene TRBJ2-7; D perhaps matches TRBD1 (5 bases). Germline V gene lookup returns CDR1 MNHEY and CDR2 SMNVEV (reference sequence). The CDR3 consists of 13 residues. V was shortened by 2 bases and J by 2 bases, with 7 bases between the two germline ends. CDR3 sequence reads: CASSLGHPYEQYF. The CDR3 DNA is TGTGCCAGCAGTTTAGGACACCCCTACGAGCAGTACTTC.